The clone carrying this T cell receptor beta chain appeared once. Libraries were prepared by immunoSEQ multiplex PCR; TCRdb keeps only in-frame clonotypes and omits some of them. The sample has tens of thousands of clones, 85% to 95% seen once. This CDR3 has 16 residues. Germline CDR1 reads SGHTA; CDR2 reads FQGNSA. V lost 3 bases to trimming and J lost 2 bases, with 17 bases between them. This entry belongs to a study of technical replicates of blood from a few donors. The material sequenced was T cells isolated from PBMCs. This clonotype was sampled from a human donor in good health. V and J are TRBV7-2 and TRBJ2-7; D not certain. The CDR3 here is CASSLGWAELTYEQYF. In DNA, the CDR3 is TGTGCCAGCAGCTTGGGTTGGGCAGAGCTAACCTACGAGCAGTACTTC.